The rows below give T cell receptor beta chains drawn from one sample of a study of PD-1 blockade in classical Hodgkin lymphoma. Sequencing was performed with immunoSEQ multiplex PCR; in TCRdb, only in-frame clones are kept and a portion is missing. The sample includes around 18,000 clones, over 65% of them seen just once. The material was CD4+ T cells from blood, obtained before the fourth cycle of nivolumab. The receptors shown here come from a human donor with classical Hodgkin lymphoma. Each CDR3 is given without its conserved first and last residue.

ASSAPIGAGSPLH | TRBJ1-6 | TRBV6-1
ASSSAGGYEQY | TRBJ2-7 | TRBV7-2
ASSIQPSGGYNEQF | TRBJ2-1 | TRBV19
ASSPGLLILPLSEQF | TRBJ2-1 | TRBV18
ASSEAKETQY | TRBJ2-5 | TRBV2
SDRTGVSTDTQY | TRBJ2-3 | TRBV29-1
ASSRDRVNSPLH | TRBJ1-6 | TRBV18
ASSYYGTGVTEAF | TRBJ1-1 | TRBV5-1
ASSQEEGWSEQY | TRBJ2-7 | TRBV4-3
AWRRGPTVPTEAF | TRBJ1-1 | TRBV30
ASSTGGQSTYNEQF | TRBJ2-1 | TRBV5-1
ASSQGGRLAAGYNEQF | TRBJ2-1 | TRBV19
ASTRTGSQPQH | TRBJ1-5 | TRBV19
SVGEPRTGGANTIY | TRBJ1-3 | TRBV29-1
ASSPDGETQY | TRBJ2-5 | TRBV7-3
ASSPWAGGRNQPQH | TRBJ1-5 | TRBV18
ASSYSRQDTDTQY | TRBJ2-3 | TRBV6-5
ASRRTSGNTEAF | TRBJ1-1 | TRBV2
ASSLEGQTDQETQY | TRBJ2-5 | TRBV11-3
ASSGGTANSPLH | TRBJ1-6 | TRBV18
ASSPQGGHTEAF | TRBJ1-1 | TRBV7-3
ASKDTVYGYT | TRBJ1-2 | TRBV6-5
ASSDPLAGATQY | TRBJ2-3 | TRBV6-4
ASSLARTAQDTQY | TRBJ2-3 | TRBV5-8
ASSPVRTNNEQF | TRBJ2-1 | TRBV18
AWSRGGHGTEAF | TRBJ1-1 | TRBV30
ASSLRDRGQSSYGYT | TRBJ1-2 | TRBV27
ASSLGQGAYGYT | TRBJ1-2 | TRBV28
ASSFGTGNQPQH | TRBJ1-5 | TRBV5-1
ASSLLVDISGNTIY | TRBJ1-3 | TRBV5-5
ASTQLDPGLAGETQY | TRBJ2-5 | TRBV18
ASSQDRLSLSDTQY | TRBJ2-3 | TRBV4-2
ASSSGLYNEQF | TRBJ2-1 | TRBV2
ASGLALYGYT | TRBJ1-2 | TRBV7-6
ASSLQDRGIGELF | TRBJ2-2 | TRBV7-8
AISQEGWSSEQF | TRBJ2-1 | TRBV10-3
ASRSVGEQY | TRBJ2-7 | TRBV28
ASIWGVGTTEAF | TRBJ1-1 | TRBV2
AWTSGVDTQY | TRBJ2-3 | TRBV30
ASSQPHRGQQF | TRBJ2-1 | TRBV4-1
ASSAGGTSGSRNEQY | TRBJ2-7 | TRBV13
ASSLMTGLVKETQY | TRBJ2-5 | TRBV7-9
ASSGTYNEQF | TRBJ2-1 | TRBV2
ASSRPSDNEQF | TRBJ2-1 | TRBV5-4
ASSQGAGVAGANVLT | TRBJ2-6 | TRBV4-3
ASSQEAVVTGNSPLH | TRBJ1-6 | TRBV4-1
ASNRDFTDTQY | TRBJ2-3 | TRBV6-1
ASSFRTGTLYEQY | TRBJ2-7 | TRBV5-4
ASSPYREDTQY | TRBJ2-3 | TRBV7-3
ASSLAFGGISYNEQF | TRBJ2-1 | TRBV5-1
ASSEAGKIGGIVGYT | TRBJ1-2 | TRBV6-1
AISEVNNYGYT | TRBJ1-2 | TRBV10-3
ASTISWGQVTPRGYT | TRBJ1-2 | TRBV28
ASPGTGGVYGYT | TRBJ1-2 | TRBV6-1
ASASPGGGELF | TRBJ2-2 | TRBV6-5
AIRGQRNTEAF | TRBJ1-1 | TRBV10-3